The next 20 T cell receptor beta chains were all read from a single sample in a study of T cell responses to AZD1222 COVID-19 vaccine. Here immunoSEQ multiplex PCR was the method, and the copy in TCRdb shows in-frame clones only, minus some. The sample has approximately 64,000 clones, around 84% seen once; the top ten hold 9.5% to 10%. Sequencing was performed on peripheral blood, taken on day 0 of AZD1222 vaccination. The receptors come from an adult in good health.

This chain uses TRBV5-1 with TRBJ2-1; D possibly corresponds to TRBD2 (7 bases). The germline CDR1 and CDR2 sequences are SGHRS and YFSETQ. The V end was cut by 4 bases, the J end by 6 bases, with 20 bases between. The CDR3 is 16 amino acids. The CDR3 DNA is TGCGCCAGCAGCCCCCTCGCGAGGAGGGGGGGCAATGAGCAGTTCTTC. Translating it yields CASSPLARRGGNEQFF.

The V call is TRBV3-1 (or the pseudogene TRBV3-2), the J call TRBJ1-2, with no clear D. The V gene's germline CDR1 is LGHDT and CDR2 YNNKEL (reference sequence). V was shortened by 0 bases and J by 2 bases, with 10 bases between the two germline ends. This CDR3 is built from 15 residues. This chain's CDR3 is CASSQEDKGNYGYTF. CDR3 bases: TGTGCCAGCAGCCAAGAGGATAAGGGAAACTATGGCTACACCTTC.

The chain combines TRBV11-1 with TRBJ2-2; maybe TRBD2 (6 bases). Per the germline V gene, CDR1 is SGHAT and CDR2 is FQDESV (reference sequence). The V and J ends lost 3 bases and 4 bases respectively, with 12 bases between them. The CDR3 is 15 amino acids. CDR3 DNA sequence: TGTGCCAGCAGCTTCGCGGGGACGATCACCGGGGAGCTGTTTTTT. It encodes CASSFAGTITGELFF.

The chain has TRBV19 and TRBJ2-5; D might be TRBD2 (6 bases). Trimming pared 5 bases from V and 7 bases from J, leaving 20 bases between. CDR3 length: 15 amino acids. Germline V gives CDR1 LNHDA, CDR2 SQIVND (reference sequence). The CDR3 nucleotides read TGTGCCAGTAGTTCCTCCCGGGACTCCTATTGGACCCAGTACTTC. It yields the protein CASSSSRDSYWTQYF.

This clone has a single count. The genes are TRBV18 and TRBJ2-6, with D unclear. Per germline, CDR1 KGHSH and CDR2 LQKENI. Trimming shortened V by 2 bases and J by 0 bases, and 11 bases separated the two germline ends. This CDR3 contains 17 residues. The CDR3 loop reads CASSPYDASSGANVLTF. DNA for the CDR3: TGTGCCAGCTCACCATACGACGCAAGCTCTGGGGCCAACGTCCTGACTTTC.

The gene calls are TRBV30 and TRBJ2-7; 10 positions match TRBD2. Germline values: CDR1 GTSNPN, CDR2 SVGIG (reference sequence). Unmatched junction bases numbered 3, after V lost 3 bases and J lost 4 bases. The CDR3 contains 13 residues. CDR3 sequence reads: CAWRIAGGYEQYF. The CDR3 DNA is TGTGCCTGGAGGATAGCGGGGGGATACGAGCAGTACTTC.

Only one count was recorded for this clone. The chain combines TRBV6-2 or TRBV6-3 with TRBJ1-2; D unresolved. Between the trimmed V and J ends, which lost 6 bases and 6 bases, there was a span of 14 bases. There are 13 residues in the CDR3. Germline CDR1 and CDR2: MNHEY and SVGEGT. CDR3 bases: TGTGCCAGCAGCCCCGATAAGGCGCATGGCTACACCTTC. As protein: CASSPDKAHGYTF.

The V and J genes are TRBV6-2 or TRBV6-3 and TRBJ2-3; D possibly corresponds to TRBD2 (7 bases). This CDR3 spans 15 amino acids. The V gene's germline CDR1 is MNHEY and CDR2 SVGEGT. Trimming left V 2 bases short and J 5 bases short, with 14 bases between. The CDR3 spells CASSYGAGGQDTQYF. CDR3 nucleotide sequence: TGTGCCAGCAGTTACGGAGCCGGGGGGCAAGATACGCAGTATTTT.

This sequence joins TRBV5-5 and TRBJ1-1; D ambiguous. The CDR3 has 13 amino acids. Germline V lookup: CDR1 SGHKS, CDR2 YYEKEE (reference sequence). The V gene lost 4 bases and the J gene lost 1 base, with 8 bases spanning the gap. The CDR3 spells CASSHQTNTEAFF. In nucleotides, the CDR3 is TGTGCCAGCAGCCATCAGACGAACACTGAAGCTTTCTTT.

The chain is built from TRBV6-5 and TRBJ1-6, with 10 bases matching TRBD1. The CDR3 runs to 15 residues. Germline V CDR1 and CDR2: MNHEY, SVGAGI. With V trimmed by 7 bases and J by 12 bases, 12 bases remained unmatched. The CDR3 spells CASTSGGTGARPLHF. For the CDR3, the DNA is TGTGCCAGCACATCAGGAGGGACAGGGGCGAGACCCCTCCACTTT.

The chain carries TRBV27 and TRBJ1-6; 7 bases agree with TRBD1. Germline-derived CDR1 and CDR2 are MNHEY and SMNVEV (reference sequence). Trimming took 2 bases from V and 9 from J; bases not matched to a gene: 7. CDR3 size: 15 residues. Here the CDR3 reads CASSLRQGGSSPLHF. The CDR3 DNA sequence: TGTGCCAGCAGTTTACGACAGGGAGGGAGTTCACCCCTCCACTTT.

With regard to this clone: This sample also contains other DNA sequences that code for the same CDR3. The rearrangement uses TRBV10-1 and TRBJ1-4; TRBD1 is a possible D gene (5 bases). Germline CDR1 and CDR2: WNHNN and SYGVQD (reference sequence). There are 12 residues in the CDR3. Trimming cost V 2 bases and J 8 bases, with 6 bases left between them. The chain's CDR3 is CASSEQGEKLFF. The CDR3, as DNA: TGCGCCAGCAGTGAGCAGGGCGAAAAACTGTTTTTT.

The J gene is TRBJ2-3, the V gene TRBV2, with 13 bases fitting TRBD2. CDR1 and CDR2 (germline): SNHLY, FYNNEI. The CDR3 has 17 amino acids. The V gene end was trimmed by 5 bases and the J gene end by 2 bases; junction bases not matched to a gene: 7. CDR3 DNA: TGTGCCAGCAGTAGAGGACTAGCGGGGGCAAACACAGATACGCAGTATTTT. It codes for CASSRGLAGANTDTQYF.

The rearrangement links TRBV7-2 to TRBJ2-5; 8 bases align to TRBD2. CDR3 size: 18 residues. Germline trimming cut 4 bases from V and 4 bases from J; bases unmatched to any gene: 17. Looked up from germline, CDR1 is SGHTA and CDR2 is FQGNSA. The CDR3 nucleotides are TGTGCCAGCAGCTCGGTCCCCGGGGTAGCGGGGTCTAGAGAGACCCAGTACTTC. It yields the protein CASSSVPGVAGSRETQYF. The variable domain in full, with the rest retrieved from reference TRBV7-2 and TRBJ2-5, is GAGVSQSPSNKVTEKGKDVELRCDPISGHTALYWYRQSLGQGLEFLIYFQGNSAPDKSGLPSDRFSAERTGGSVSTLTIQRTQQEDSAVYLCASSSVPGVAGSRETQYFGPGTRLLVL.

This clone has only a few counts. The chain links TRBV7-2 to TRBJ2-5, with 7 bases identical to TRBD1. CDR1 and CDR2 (germline): SGHTA, FQGNSA. This CDR3 has 17 amino acids. Trimming at V came to 5 bases and at J to 3 bases, leaving 15 bases not matched to a gene. The CDR3 bases are TGTGCCAGCAGCCCACCTCCGGGTACTACAGGGGAAGAGACCCAGTACTTC. Its protein product is CASSPPPGTTGEETQYF.

The chain carries TRBV3-1 (or the pseudogene TRBV3-2) and TRBJ1-1, with D possibly matching TRBD1 (5 bases). Germline V gene data show CDR1 as LGHDT and CDR2 as YNNKEL (reference sequence). The V end was cut by 1 base, the J end by 1 base, with 10 bases between. The CDR3 sequence is 15 residues long. CDR3 loop: CASSQAGRRNTEAFF. The CDR3 DNA sequence: TGTGCCAGCAGCCAAGCGGGACGGAGGAACACTGAAGCTTTCTTT.

The J gene is TRBJ2-3, the V gene TRBV11-2, with no clear D. Germline-derived CDR1 and CDR2 are SGHAT and FQNNGV. This CDR3 region has 13 residues. The V end was cut by 1 base, the J end by 4 bases, with 6 bases between. DNA for the CDR3: TGTGCCAGCAGCTTAGGAACCGCAGATACGCAGTATTTT. Translated, it gives CASSLGTADTQYF. Filled out from reference TRBV11-2 and TRBJ2-3, the complete variable domain reads EAGVAQSPRYKIIEKRQSVAFWCNPISGHATLYWYQQILGQGPKLLIQFQNNGVVDDSQLPKDRFSAERLKGVDSTLKIQPAKLEDSAVYLCASSLGTADTQYFGPGTRLTVL.

The chain recombines TRBV5-1 with TRBJ1-2; the match to TRBD1 covers 7 bases. J was trimmed by 4 bases and V by 1 base; bases with no gene match: 7. Germline CDR1 is SGHRS and CDR2 is YFSETQ. CDR3 length: 15 residues. For the CDR3, the DNA is TGCGCCAGCAGCTTGCAGACAGGGCCGGCCTATGGCTACACCTTC. Its protein is CASSLQTGPAYGYTF.

The CDR3 here is CASSLSGGDPYEQYF. Here the CDR3 DNA reads TGTGCCAGCAGCCTTAGCGGGGGGGACCCCTACGAGCAGTACTTC. The chain is built from TRBV6-5 and TRBJ2-7, with TRBD2 matching over 11 bases. This CDR3 is 15 amino acids long. V trimming: 6 bases; J trimming: 2 bases; junction bases outside the gene matches: 6. CDR1 and CDR2 (germline): MNHEY, SVGAGI.

This clone was observed a few times. The chain couples TRBV12-3 or TRBV12-4 to TRBJ2-7, with D perhaps matching TRBD2 (6 bases). This CDR3 is 12 amino acids long. The V end lost 5 bases, the J end lost 3 bases, and 8 bases lay between the germline ends. CDR3: CASSATSYEQYF. DNA of the CDR3: TGTGCCAGCAGTGCGACTAGCTACGAGCAGTACTTC.